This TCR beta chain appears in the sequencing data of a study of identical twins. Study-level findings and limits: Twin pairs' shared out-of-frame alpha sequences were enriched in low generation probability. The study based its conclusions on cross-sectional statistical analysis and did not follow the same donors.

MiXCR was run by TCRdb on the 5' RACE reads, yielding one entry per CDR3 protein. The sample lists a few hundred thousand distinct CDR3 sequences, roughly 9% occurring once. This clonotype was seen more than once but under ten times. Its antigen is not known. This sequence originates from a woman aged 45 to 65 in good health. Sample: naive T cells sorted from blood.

The CDR3 coding sequence is TGTGCCAGCAGCTTAGCGCGCGGGGGGGCTTATGGCTACACCTTC. Protein sequence: CASSLARGGAYGYTF. The rearrangement uses TRBV7-9 and TRBJ1-2; D perhaps matches TRBD1 (6 bases). Germline V gene data show CDR1 as SEHNR and CDR2 as FQNEAQ (reference sequence). Deletions cut 0 bases from V and 5 bases from J, with 13 bases between. The CDR3 length is 15 residues. The variable domain in full, with the rest retrieved from reference TRBV7-9 and TRBJ1-2, is DTGVSQNPRHKITKRGQNVTFRCDPISEHNRLYWYRQTLGQGPEFLTYFQNEAQLEKSRLLSDRFSAERPKGSFSTLEIQRTEQGDSAMYLCASSLARGGAYGYTFGSGTRLTVV.